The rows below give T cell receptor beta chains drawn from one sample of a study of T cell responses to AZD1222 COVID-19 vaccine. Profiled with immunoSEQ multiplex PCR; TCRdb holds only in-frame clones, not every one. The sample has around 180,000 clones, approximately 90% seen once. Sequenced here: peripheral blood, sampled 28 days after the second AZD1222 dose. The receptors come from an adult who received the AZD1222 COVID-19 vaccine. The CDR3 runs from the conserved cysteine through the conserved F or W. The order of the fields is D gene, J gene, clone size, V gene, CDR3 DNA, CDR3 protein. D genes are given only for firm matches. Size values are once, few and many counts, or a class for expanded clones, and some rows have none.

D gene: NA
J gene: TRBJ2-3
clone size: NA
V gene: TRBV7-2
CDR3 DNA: TGTGCCAGTCAACCTTCTTATGTCTCAGATACGCAGTATTTT
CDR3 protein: CASQPSYVSDTQYF

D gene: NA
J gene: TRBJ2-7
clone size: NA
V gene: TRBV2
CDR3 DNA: TGTGCCAGCAGTGAAATCGTCTCTTTGTCAGTTCAGTACTTC
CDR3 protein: CASSEIVSLSVQYF

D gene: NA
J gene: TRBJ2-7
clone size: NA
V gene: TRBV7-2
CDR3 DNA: TGTGCCAGCAGCTTAGCGGGGGGCGTTAGTTCCTACGAGCAGTACTTC
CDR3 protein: CASSLAGGVSSYEQYF

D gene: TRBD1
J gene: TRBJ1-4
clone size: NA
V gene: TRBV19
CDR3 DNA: TGTGCCAGTAGTGCCCCGGGACAGACTAATGAAAAACTGTTTTTT
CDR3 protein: CASSAPGQTNEKLFF

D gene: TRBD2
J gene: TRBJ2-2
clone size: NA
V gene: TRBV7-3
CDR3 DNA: TGTGCCAGCAGCTCGGATGGGCTTAGCGGGAGGGCGAACACCGGGGAGCTGTTTTTT
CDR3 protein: CASSSDGLSGRANTGELFF

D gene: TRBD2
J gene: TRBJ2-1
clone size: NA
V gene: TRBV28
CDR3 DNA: TGTGCCAGCAGTACGACGGGACTAGCGGGAGTTGATGAGCAGTTCTTC
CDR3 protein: CASSTTGLAGVDEQFF

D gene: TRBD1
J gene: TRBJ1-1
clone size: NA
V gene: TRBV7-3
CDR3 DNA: TGTGCCAGCAGCTCGACAGGGGGCGGGACTGAAGCTTTCTTT
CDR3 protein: CASSSTGGGTEAFF

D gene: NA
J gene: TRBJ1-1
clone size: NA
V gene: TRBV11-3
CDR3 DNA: TGTGCCAGCAGCTTGGGTGGACAGAACACTGAAGCTTTCTTT
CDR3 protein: CASSLGGQNTEAFF

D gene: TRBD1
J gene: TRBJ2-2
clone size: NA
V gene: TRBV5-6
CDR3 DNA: TGTGCCAGCAGCTTAAACCCTACAGGGGCCGGGGAGCTGTTTTTT
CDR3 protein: CASSLNPTGAGELFF

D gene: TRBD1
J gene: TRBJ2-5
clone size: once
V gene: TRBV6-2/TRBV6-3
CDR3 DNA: TGTGCCAGCAGTTGGACAGGGACAGAGACCCAGTACTTC
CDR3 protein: CASSWTGTETQYF

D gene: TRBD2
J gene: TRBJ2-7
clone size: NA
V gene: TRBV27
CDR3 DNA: TGTGCCAGCAGCCTCCGGGAGGCCTACGAGCAGTACTTC
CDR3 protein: CASSLREAYEQYF

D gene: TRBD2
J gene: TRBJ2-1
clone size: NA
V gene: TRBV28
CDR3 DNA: TGTGCCAGCAGTTTCTCTAGCGGGAGGAATGAGCAGTTCTTC
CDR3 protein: CASSFSSGRNEQFF

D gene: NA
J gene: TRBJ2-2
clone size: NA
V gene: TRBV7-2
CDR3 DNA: TGTGCCAGCAGCCTCAGTGCATGGAACACCGGGGAGCTGTTTTTT
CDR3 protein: CASSLSAWNTGELFF

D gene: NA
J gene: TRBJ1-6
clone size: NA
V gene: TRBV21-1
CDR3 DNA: TGTGCCAGCAGCATCGAACCGGACAGGGACCTCCGTCGGCTTTGGTCACCCCTCCACTTT
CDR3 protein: CASSIEPDRDLRRLWSPLHF

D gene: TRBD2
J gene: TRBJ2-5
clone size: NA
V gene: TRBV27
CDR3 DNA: TGTGCCAGCAGGCGGAGCGGGGGGAAAGAGACCCAGTACTTC
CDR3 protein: CASRRSGGKETQYF

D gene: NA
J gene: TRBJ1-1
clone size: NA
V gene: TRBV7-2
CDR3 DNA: TGTGCCAGCAGCTTAGATCCTGGCAAGGACACTGAAGCTTTCTTT
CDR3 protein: CASSLDPGKDTEAFF

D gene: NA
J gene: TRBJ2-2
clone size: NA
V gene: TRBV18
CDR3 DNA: TGTGCCAGCTCTAACAGCGGGGAGCTGTTTTTT
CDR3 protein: CASSNSGELFF

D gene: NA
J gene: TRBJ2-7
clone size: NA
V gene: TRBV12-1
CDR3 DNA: TGTGCCAGCAGCCGGGGACTAGCGGACCCCTACGAGCAGTACTTC
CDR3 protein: CASSRGLADPYEQYF

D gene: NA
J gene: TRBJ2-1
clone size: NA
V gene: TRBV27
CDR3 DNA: TGTGCCAGCAGTTTGTCGCCGGGAGTCACCTACAATGAGCAGTTCTTC
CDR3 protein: CASSLSPGVTYNEQFF

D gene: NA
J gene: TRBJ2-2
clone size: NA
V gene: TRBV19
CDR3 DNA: TGTGCCAGTAGTAAGGTATCGACCACCGGGGAGCTGTTTTTT
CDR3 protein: CASSKVSTTGELFF

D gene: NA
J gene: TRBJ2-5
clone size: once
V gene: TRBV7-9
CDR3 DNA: TGTGCCAGCAGCTTACGCGAACACGAGACCCAGTACTTC
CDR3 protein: CASSLREHETQYF

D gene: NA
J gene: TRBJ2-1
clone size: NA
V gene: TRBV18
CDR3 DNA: TGTGCCAGCTCACCATACGCAGGGAGCTCCTACAATGAGCAGTTCTTC
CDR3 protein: CASSPYAGSSYNEQFF

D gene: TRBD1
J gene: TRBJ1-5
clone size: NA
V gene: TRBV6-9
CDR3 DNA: TGTGCCAGCAGTTATGACAGGGGTGATAACAATCAGCCCCAGCATTTT
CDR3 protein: CASSYDRGDNNQPQHF

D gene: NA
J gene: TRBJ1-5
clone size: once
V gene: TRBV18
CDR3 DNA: TGTGCCAGCTCACCACCGGGGGAGCCCCAGCATTTT
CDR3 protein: CASSPPGEPQHF

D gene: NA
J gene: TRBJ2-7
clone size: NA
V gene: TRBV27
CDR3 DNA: TGTGCCAGCAGCCAGACAGTGTACGAGCAGTACTTC
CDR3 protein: CASSQTVYEQYF

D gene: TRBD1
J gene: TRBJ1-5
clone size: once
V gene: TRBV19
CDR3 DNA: TGTGCCTCGGCTACCTCCGGGACAGGGGGAGACTATAGCAATCAGCCCCAGCATTTT
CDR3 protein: CASATSGTGGDYSNQPQHF

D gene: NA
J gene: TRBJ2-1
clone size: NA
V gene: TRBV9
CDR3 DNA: TGTGCCAGCAGCGTATCAGTGGGAGAGGGTGAGCAGTTCTTC
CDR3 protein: CASSVSVGEGEQFF

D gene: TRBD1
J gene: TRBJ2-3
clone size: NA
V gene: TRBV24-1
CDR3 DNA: TGTGCCACCAGTGACCCGGGACAGGGCGCAGATACGCAGTATTTT
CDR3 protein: CATSDPGQGADTQYF

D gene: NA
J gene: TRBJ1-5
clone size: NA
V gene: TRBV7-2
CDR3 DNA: TGTGCCAGCAGCCCCCCATCCCGGCCCCAGCATTTT
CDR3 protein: CASSPPSRPQHF

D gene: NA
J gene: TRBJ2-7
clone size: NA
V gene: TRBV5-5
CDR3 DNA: TGTGCCAGCAGCCCCGGGACATCCCTGCCGTACGAGCAGTACTTC
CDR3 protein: CASSPGTSLPYEQYF

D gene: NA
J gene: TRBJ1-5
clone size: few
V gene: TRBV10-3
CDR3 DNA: TGTGCCATCAGTGAGTCCTTAGGGATGGAGCAGCCCCAGCATTTT
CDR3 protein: CAISESLGMEQPQHF

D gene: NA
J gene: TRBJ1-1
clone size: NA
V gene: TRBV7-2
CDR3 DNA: TGTGCCAGCAGCTTCCAGGAGAACACTGAAGCTTTCTTT
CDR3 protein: CASSFQENTEAFF

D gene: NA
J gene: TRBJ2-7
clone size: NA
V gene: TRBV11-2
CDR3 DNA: TGTGCCAGCAGCTTAGCTACCAGTGGGGAGCAGTACTTC
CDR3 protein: CASSLATSGEQYF